This is a list of T cell receptor beta chains from one sample in a study of blood T cell repertoires in COVID-19. The method was immunoSEQ multiplex PCR; TCRdb's version includes in-frame clones alone and lacks a portion of them. The sample contains approximately 300,000 clones, around nine tenths of which appear only once. The specimen sequenced was PBMCs or T cells enriched from blood (not recorded which). The receptors shown here come from a woman in her twenties or thirties who had recovered from COVID-19. Both conserved end residues are part of each CDR3. A D gene is named only where the DNA matches it firmly. A clone size is listed for some rows: how often the clone was seen (once, few, many), or a class if it is expanded.

V gene	clone size	J gene	D gene	CDR3 DNA	CDR3 protein
TRBV7-2	.	TRBJ1-5	.	TGTGCCAGCAGCTTATACAGAACCTATCAGCCCCAGCATTTT	CASSLYRTYQPQHF
TRBV12-3/TRBV12-4	.	TRBJ1-6	.	TGTGCCAGCAGCCCGGGGAATTGGGCCCTCCACTTT	CASSPGNWALHF
TRBV2	.	TRBJ2-1	TRBD1	TGTGCCAGCAGTGACCAGGGGGCCGGCCATGAGCAGTTCTTC	CASSDQGAGHEQFF
TRBV7-9	.	TRBJ2-1	TRBD2	TGTGCCAGCAGCTTAGCTCCGGGACTAGCGGGAGGGCCGGGTGAGCAGTTCTTC	CASSLAPGLAGGPGEQFF
TRBV4-3	.	TRBJ2-3	.	TGCGCCAGCAGCCAAGATGGAGCGTACGATACGCAGTATTTT	CASSQDGAYDTQYF
TRBV15	.	TRBJ1-1	.	TGTGCCACCAGCAGACCCCCCAGGCAGGGGAACACTGAAGCTTTCTTT	CATSRPPRQGNTEAFF
TRBV7-2	.	TRBJ2-7	.	TGTGCCAGCAGCTTAGTTCCGGGTCGATCCTACGAGCAGTACTTC	CASSLVPGRSYEQYF
TRBV30	.	TRBJ1-6	TRBD1	TGTGCCTGGAGTGACCAGACAGGGGTGGAGGGGTCCTATAATTCACCCCTCCACTTT	CAWSDQTGVEGSYNSPLHF
TRBV20-1	.	TRBJ1-3	.	TGCAGTGCTAGTGGAGATCTGGGAAACACCATATATTTT	CSASGDLGNTIYF
TRBV27	.	TRBJ2-3	TRBD1	TGTGCCAGCAGTCCCGGGACAGACCCCACAGATACGCAGTATTTT	CASSPGTDPTDTQYF
TRBV10-3	.	TRBJ1-5	TRBD1	TGTGCCATCAGTGAGGGGCAGGGGGCCCTCAATCAGCCCCAGCATTTT	CAISEGQGALNQPQHF
TRBV28	.	TRBJ2-7	.	TGTGCCAGCAGTTTATTGTTGGGGCTGCTGGGCGAGCAGTACTTC	CASSLLLGLLGEQYF
TRBV6-4	.	TRBJ2-7	TRBD2	TGTGCCAGCCCCACGTGGACTAGCGGGCACTCCTACGAGCAGTACTTC	CASPTWTSGHSYEQYF
TRBV6-9	.	TRBJ2-1	TRBD2	TGTGCCAGCACACCCGGGACTAGCGGGGAGAGGGTCCCATCCAATGAGCAGTTCTTC	CASTPGTSGERVPSNEQFF
TRBV28	.	TRBJ2-7	TRBD2	TGTGCCAGCCTAGCGGGAGGAAGCGAGCAGTACTTC	CASLAGGSEQYF
TRBV19	.	TRBJ1-2	.	TGTGCCAGTACGACAGCTTACCCTGACTATGGCTACACCTTC	CASTTAYPDYGYTF
TRBV27	.	TRBJ2-7	TRBD2	TGTGCCAGCAGTTTGACGGGGACTAGCACCTACGAGCAGTACTTC	CASSLTGTSTYEQYF
TRBV4-2	.	TRBJ1-1	.	TGTGCCAGCAGCCAAGTGGGAAGGAATAAAACAGGGCTGAGGTGGGTGAACACTGAAGCTTTCTTT	CASSQVGRNKTGLRWVNTEAFF
TRBV13	.	TRBJ1-1	.	TGTGCCAGCAGCCATGACAGGAGCACCGGGAACACTGAAGCTTTCTTT	CASSHDRSTGNTEAFF
TRBV6-5	few	TRBJ1-2	.	TGTGCCATAACAGGGATTTATAACTATGGCTACACCTTC	CAITGIYNYGYTF
TRBV19	.	TRBJ1-1	TRBD1	TGTGCCAGTAGTATAGTCACAGGGGGCTTCGCTGAAGCTTTCTTT	CASSIVTGGFAEAFF
TRBV11-1	once	TRBJ1-2	.	TGTGCCAGCAGTTCATCAAACTATGGCTACACCTTC	CASSSSNYGYTF
TRBV5-1	.	TRBJ1-1	TRBD1	TGCGCCAGCAGCGGCCGAGGACAGGGTTTGAACACTGAAGCTTTCTTT	CASSGRGQGLNTEAFF
TRBV5-1	.	TRBJ2-2	TRBD1	TGCGCCAGCAGCTCCCAGCGACAGGGGGCGGCCGGGGAGCTGTTTTTT	CASSSQRQGAAGELFF
TRBV30	.	TRBJ1-2	.	TGTGCCTGGAGTGTATTGTCGGACTATGGCTACACCTTC	CAWSVLSDYGYTF
TRBV11-2	.	TRBJ2-4	.	TGTGCCAGCAGCTTAACAGCCCTAGCCAAAAACATTCAGTACTTC	CASSLTALAKNIQYF
TRBV9	.	TRBJ1-4	.	TGTGCCAGCAGCCCCCACAGAGACGCAACTAATGAAAAACTGTTTTTT	CASSPHRDATNEKLFF
TRBV7-3	few	TRBJ1-1	.	TGTGCCAGCAGCCCACAGGGAATAGGCACTGAAGCTTTCTTT	CASSPQGIGTEAFF
TRBV5-1	.	TRBJ1-2	TRBD1	TGCGCCAGCAGCGGAATCGGGACAGGGGGTTCGGGCTATGGCTACACCTTC	CASSGIGTGGSGYGYTF
TRBV6-5	.	TRBJ1-1	TRBD1	TGTGCCAGCAGTCACACAGGGGCCTTGAACACTGAAGCTTTCTTT	CASSHTGALNTEAFF
TRBV9	.	TRBJ1-6	TRBD1	TGTGCCAGCAGCCCGGGACAGTACCACTCACCCCTCCACTTT	CASSPGQYHSPLHF
TRBV18	few	TRBJ1-5	.	TGTGCCAGCTCACCCCGGACAGATAGCAATCAGCCCCAGCATTTT	CASSPRTDSNQPQHF
TRBV5-1	.	TRBJ1-1	.	TGCGCCAGCAGCTCAAGGGGGGGGTTCACTGAAGCTTTCTTT	CASSSRGGFTEAFF
TRBV6-1	.	TRBJ2-7	.	TGTGCCAGCAGTGAATCTACAGTTACCTACGAGCAGTACTTC	CASSESTVTYEQYF
TRBV6-4	.	TRBJ1-4	.	TGTGCCAGCAAACAAGTTAATGAAAAACTGTTTTTT	CASKQVNEKLFF
TRBV7-2	.	TRBJ1-2	TRBD1	TGTGCCAGCAGCGTCAGGACAGGGCCCCCAATCTATGGCTACACCTTC	CASSVRTGPPIYGYTF
TRBV3-1/TRBV3-2	.	TRBJ2-7	TRBD2	TGTGCCAGCAGCGTAACAGCGGGAGAAGTCTTTGCCTACGAGCAGTACTTC	CASSVTAGEVFAYEQYF
TRBV2	.	TRBJ1-1	TRBD1	TGTGCCAGCGCAATGAGGGGGCTCACCACTGAAGCTTTCTTT	CASAMRGLTTEAFF
TRBV5-1	.	TRBJ2-7	.	TGCGCCAGCAGCCCGGACAGCGGCGAGCAGTACTTC	CASSPDSGEQYF
TRBV15	.	TRBJ2-7	TRBD1	TGTGCCACCAGCCGTGGGGACAGCGCCTACGAGCAGTACTTC	CATSRGDSAYEQYF